Listed below are T cell receptor beta chains from one sample, sequenced in a study of cytomegalovirus exposure and HLA in healthy donors. The table came from immunoSEQ multiplex PCR; TCRdb's copy has only in-frame clones and leaves some out. Reported are around 76,000 clones; the ten largest clones contain about 1.5%. The source material was PBMCs. Every receptor here comes from a woman in her sixties or seventies in good health and CMV-seronegative. Each CDR3 is given with its conserved first and last residue. The D gene is left open where the match is weak.

D	V	J	CDR3	DNA
TRBD2	TRBV6-1	TRBJ2-1	CASAQSGSYNEQFF	TGTGCCAGCGCCCAGAGCGGGAGCTACAATGAGCAGTTCTTC
.	TRBV19	TRBJ1-5	CASREWGGNQPQHF	TGTGCCAGTAGGGAATGGGGCGGCAATCAGCCCCAGCATTTT
TRBD1	TRBV6-5	TRBJ1-2	CASSETGGYGYTF	TGTGCCAGCAGTGAAACAGGGGGCTATGGCTACACCTTC
.	TRBV7-6	TRBJ2-6	CASSLRTGGHNSGANVLTF	TGTGCCAGCAGCTTACGGACCGGGGGGCACAACTCTGGGGCCAACGTCCTGACTTTC
.	TRBV6-5	TRBJ2-5	CASSYSFQGGMETQYF	TGTGCCAGCAGTTACAGTTTCCAGGGTGGAATGGAGACCCAGTACTTC
TRBD2	TRBV7-8	TRBJ2-1	CASIGLAGFEQFF	TGTGCCAGCATAGGACTAGCGGGATTTGAGCAGTTCTTC
TRBD1	TRBV5-1	TRBJ1-3	CASSSTGTGNTIYF	TGCGCCAGCAGCTCGACAGGGACTGGAAACACCATATATTTT
TRBD2	TRBV28	TRBJ2-5	CASTFPSGGETQYF	TGTGCCAGCACGTTTCCTAGCGGGGGGGAGACCCAGTACTTC
.	TRBV28	TRBJ1-3	CASSLGGRRSSGNTIYF	TGTGCCAGCAGTCTAGGGGGACGAAGGAGCTCTGGAAACACCATATATTTT
.	TRBV4-2	TRBJ1-1	CASSQVSGRGDPHTEAFF	TGTGCCAGCAGCCAAGTATCGGGCAGGGGTGACCCCCACACTGAAGCTTTCTTT
TRBD1	TRBV6-5	TRBJ2-2	CASSRDGTGGWELFF	TGTGCCAGCAGCCGCGATGGTACAGGGGGCTGGGAGCTGTTTTTT
.	TRBV6-5	TRBJ1-1	CASSYSGQPVGTEAFF	TGTGCCAGCAGTTACTCGGGACAACCCGTGGGGACTGAAGCTTTCTTT
TRBD2	TRBV7-2	TRBJ2-3	CASSSRTSGTDTQYF	TGTGCCAGCAGCTCCCGGACTAGCGGGACAGATACGCAGTATTTT
.	TRBV2	TRBJ1-2	CASSGRTERYGYTF	TGTGCCAGCAGCGGGAGGACAGAGCGCTATGGCTACACCTTC
.	TRBV19	TRBJ1-5	CASSIEANQPQHF	TGTGCCAGTAGTATAGAAGCAAATCAGCCCCAGCATTTT
.	TRBV2	TRBJ1-6	CASSVSPPGGSSPLHF	TGTGCCAGCAGTGTCTCCCCGCCAGGCGGGTCCTCACCCCTCCACTTT
.	TRBV6-1	TRBJ1-6	CASSEVQSYNSPLHF	TGTGCCAGCAGTGAAGTACAGTCTTATAATTCACCCCTCCACTTT
.	TRBV7-3	TRBJ2-1	CASSLLLGLPNNEQFF	TGTGCCAGCAGCTTACTGCTTGGACTACCAAACAATGAGCAGTTCTTC
.	TRBV30	TRBJ1-2	CAWRPTPNYGYTF	TGTGCCTGGAGGCCCACACCGAACTATGGCTACACCTTC
.	TRBV7-8	TRBJ1-3	CASSLWSTGQRSSGNTIYF	TGTGCCAGCAGCTTATGGAGTACGGGACAACGGAGCTCTGGAAACACCATATATTTT
TRBD2	TRBV6-4	TRBJ2-7	CASSVIAGGSYEQYF	TGTGCCAGCAGTGTCATAGCGGGGGGGAGCTACGAGCAGTACTTC
.	TRBV2	TRBJ1-3	CASAGWGGSGNTIYF	TGTGCCAGTGCGGGTTGGGGGGGCTCTGGAAACACCATATATTTT
.	TRBV7-2	TRBJ1-3	CASSQGITNSGNTIYF	TGTGCCAGCAGCCAGGGAATCACAAACTCTGGAAACACCATATATTTT
TRBD1	TRBV2	TRBJ1-1	CASSEGQGEAFF	TGTGCCAGCAGTGAGGGACAGGGGGAAGCTTTCTTT
.	TRBV27	TRBJ1-1	CASSSGVTTEAFF	TGTGCCAGCAGCTCGGGGGTCACCACTGAAGCTTTCTTT
.	TRBV28	TRBJ2-1	CASSEILAQSSYNEQFF	TGTGCCAGCAGCGAGATCCTAGCTCAGAGCTCCTACAATGAGCAGTTCTTC
.	TRBV28	TRBJ1-5	CASRSLKGVVQPQHF	TGTGCCAGCAGATCTTTGAAGGGGGTAGTTCAGCCCCAGCATTTT
TRBD2	TRBV5-1	TRBJ2-3	CASSPGGGAGDWADTQYF	TGCGCCAGCAGCCCGGGTGGTGGAGCGGGAGATTGGGCAGATACGCAGTATTTT
.	TRBV5-1	TRBJ1-2	CASSLGGLTNYGYTF	TGCGCCAGCAGCTTGGGCGGCCTGACTAACTATGGCTACACCTTC
.	TRBV5-6	TRBJ1-5	CASSLRGVSSFNQPQHF	TGTGCCAGCAGCTTGCGGGGAGTCAGTTCCTTCAATCAGCCCCAGCATTTT
.	TRBV5-1	TRBJ2-5	CASRPSGSTQYF	TGCGCCAGCAGGCCCAGCGGGTCGACCCAGTACTTC
TRBD2	TRBV27	TRBJ2-3	CASSPYSGRSDTQYF	TGTGCCAGCAGTCCCTATAGCGGGAGATCAGATACGCAGTATTTT
TRBD2	TRBV10-3	TRBJ2-5	CAISERRTSRETQYF	TGTGCCATCAGTGAGAGAAGGACTAGCCGAGAGACCCAGTACTTC
.	TRBV6-1	TRBJ2-3	CASSEDSFPSTDTQYF	TGTGCCAGCAGTGAAGACAGCTTCCCTAGCACAGATACGCAGTATTTT
.	TRBV5-5	TRBJ2-7	CASSLGLAGSYEQYF	TGTGCCAGCAGCCTGGGTCTGGCGGGATCCTACGAGCAGTACTTC
.	TRBV6-6	TRBJ1-5	CATPSGGSNQPQHF	TGTGCCACCCCCTCGGGGGGTAGCAATCAGCCCCAGCATTTT
TRBD1	TRBV7-2	TRBJ2-1	CASDLGQGAVNEQFF	TGTGCCAGCGACTTGGGACAGGGGGCGGTCAATGAGCAGTTCTTC
.	TRBV5-8	TRBJ1-2	CASSPAGVVGYTF	TGTGCCAGCAGCCCCGCAGGGGTTGTAGGCTACACCTTC
TRBD1	TRBV7-3	TRBJ2-7	CASSLSGGSTYEQYF	TGTGCCAGCAGCTTATCAGGGGGCTCCACCTACGAGCAGTACTTC
TRBD2	TRBV25-1	TRBJ2-7	CASRGSGSKNEQYF	TGTGCCAGCAGGGGTAGCGGGAGTAAGAACGAGCAGTACTTC
.	TRBV7-9	TRBJ2-5	CASSPPGYQETQYF	TGTGCCAGCAGCCCCCCGGGGTACCAAGAGACCCAGTACTTC
TRBD1	TRBV28	TRBJ1-1	CASSLWSGQQYYEAFF	TGTGCCAGCAGTTTATGGTCGGGACAGCAATATTATGAAGCTTTCTTT
.	TRBV28	TRBJ2-7	CASRRGRGSYEQYF	TGTGCCAGCAGACGGGGCAGGGGCTCCTACGAGCAGTACTTC
TRBD1	TRBV2	TRBJ2-1	CASRDRSAEQFF	TGTGCCAGCAGGGACAGGTCTGCTGAGCAGTTCTTC
TRBD2	TRBV27	TRBJ2-7	CASSSGGSSRKQYF	TGTGCCAGCAGTTCTGGCGGGAGTTCGAGGAAGCAGTACTTC
TRBD2	TRBV7-2	TRBJ2-1	CASSPRVAGAGEQFF	TGTGCCAGCAGCCCTAGGGTAGCGGGAGCTGGTGAGCAGTTCTTC
TRBD1	TRBV6-5	TRBJ1-2	CASSYSAGGYGYTF	TGTGCCAGCAGTTACTCGGCAGGGGGCTATGGCTACACCTTC
TRBD2	TRBV11-2	TRBJ2-7	CASSPGLAGVPSSYEQYF	TGTGCCAGCAGCCCGGGACTAGCGGGAGTTCCGAGCTCCTACGAGCAGTACTTC
TRBD1	TRBV6-1	TRBJ1-2	CASRSPGQDNYGYTF	TGTGCCAGCCGCTCCCCGGGACAGGATAACTATGGCTACACCTTC
TRBD1	TRBV28	TRBJ1-4	CASSVLDRGEKLFF	TGTGCCAGCAGTGTCCTCGACAGGGGTGAAAAACTGTTTTTT
.	TRBV7-6	TRBJ2-7	CASSPSDPNHYEQYF	TGTGCCAGCAGCCCCAGCGACCCGAACCACTACGAGCAGTACTTC
TRBD2	TRBV5-4	TRBJ2-5	CASSPSGRGQETQYF	TGTGCCAGCAGCCCTAGCGGGAGAGGGCAAGAGACCCAGTACTTC
.	TRBV7-9	TRBJ2-1	CASSLRGLSQFF	TGTGCCAGCAGCTTAAGGGGACTTTCGCAGTTCTTC
TRBD2	TRBV6-4	TRBJ2-7	CASSSQGLALSYEQYF	TGTGCCAGCAGTAGCCAGGGACTAGCGCTATCCTACGAGCAGTACTTC
.	TRBV7-6	TRBJ2-7	CASSLASSYEQYF	TGTGCCAGCAGCTTAGCGAGCTCCTACGAGCAGTACTTC
TRBD1	TRBV19	TRBJ2-1	CASSPGQGRYNEQFF	TGTGCCAGTAGTCCAGGACAGGGTCGCTACAATGAGCAGTTCTTC
.	TRBV9	TRBJ1-1	CASSVAGKDTEAFF	TGTGCCAGCAGCGTCGCGGGGAAGGACACTGAAGCTTTCTTT
.	TRBV7-6	TRBJ2-3	CASTLGGRGTDTQYF	TGTGCCAGCACCCTCGGAGGGCGCGGAACAGATACGCAGTATTTT